This entry concerns a single T cell receptor (beta chain). The data belong to a study of shared clonotypes between healthy human individuals. Study summary: A couple of women and a few men aged 18 to 49 served as donors.

Sequencing was performed with immunoSEQ multiplex PCR; in TCRdb, only in-frame clones are kept and a portion is missing. Among over 2 million clones listed, less than 95% were seen once. Only CD45RO-negative cells positively selected for CCR7 counted as naive CD8 cells, so terminally differentiated effector memory CD45RA+ cells were excluded. Trimming cost V 4 bases and J 4 bases, with 16 bases left between them. Germline V gene data show CDR1 as SGHTA and CDR2 as FQGNSA. The CDR3 covers 15 residues. This TCR was recovered from a man between 18 and 35 years old in good health. The chain has TRBV7-2 and TRBJ1-2; no firm D call. Input material: naive CD8+ T cells sorted from blood. Here the CDR3 DNA reads TGTGCCAGCAGCTCCCTAGAGCGGGCGCTCTATGGCTACACCTTC. It codes for CASSSLERALYGYTF.